Listed below are T cell receptor beta chains from one sample, sequenced in a study of cytomegalovirus exposure and HLA in healthy donors. The table came from immunoSEQ multiplex PCR; TCRdb's copy has only in-frame clones and leaves some out. The data hold 150,000 to 200,000 clones, with 84% observed a single time. The sequenced sample consisted of PBMCs. The receptors were gathered from a man aged 18 to 29 in good health and CMV-seropositive. Both conserved end residues are trimmed from each CDR3.

TRBV4-2	TRBJ1-5	ASSHIGNQPQH
TRBV5-6	TRBJ1-4	ASGTGGAITNEKLF
TRBV2	TRBJ2-1	ASLIRTSRDHNEQF
TRBV5-1	TRBJ1-2	ASSLAGTGEYYGYT
TRBV9	TRBJ2-1	ASSVDGTGTEF
TRBV29-1	TRBJ2-6	SVEVPSSGANVLT
TRBV4-3	TRBJ2-1	ASSQETSGNHNEQF
TRBV5-5	TRBJ2-7	ASSFGSAYEQY
TRBV30	TRBJ2-7	AWSAPFTSGRAHEQY
TRBV5-6	TRBJ2-7	ASSYSYEQY
TRBV18	TRBJ2-7	ASSLLGSVEAQY
TRBV25-1	TRBJ1-3	ASSGGDRASGNTIY
TRBV6-5	TRBJ2-5	ASSQNAGAETQY
TRBV7-2	TRBJ2-1	ASSLEGLAGYNEQF
TRBV5-4	TRBJ1-1	ASSSLGGENTEAF
TRBV11-2	TRBJ2-2	ASSGQGLGGELF
TRBV27	TRBJ1-2	ASSHSQGAYPPNYGYT
TRBV5-1	TRBJ1-1	ASSLTGGTTEAF
TRBV4-2	TRBJ2-7	ASSQQGGDSYEQY
TRBV5-1	TRBJ2-1	ASSPQAGGNEQF